This record concerns one T cell receptor beta chain sequence. No antigen is known for it. The read is 3 residues too short to cover the CDR3 end, so that end is filled in from the germline J gene. The nonmyeloablative bone marrow transplants came from related graft donors, with transient mixed chimerism. CD4+CD25+CD127- Tregs, CD4+CD25- non-Tregs, CD4 and CD8 cells were sorted. The data stem from a study of Tregs in tolerant kidney transplant recipients. Sequencing used immunoSEQ multiplex PCR; TCRdb keeps in-frame clones, though not all of them. This listing includes 25,000 to 40,000 clones. J gave up 4 bases and V 5 bases, and 3 bases lay outside the gene matches. The CDR3 is made up of 14 amino acids. CDR1 is SNHLY and CDR2 is FYNNEI in the germline V gene. Study conclusions and caveats: Donor-specific Treg expansion exceeded global Treg expansion in tolerant patients, suggesting antigen drive. No direct test of biological reproducibility was done here. Some patients' samples used different primers over time, so nucleotide sequences weren't comparable.

This chain links TRBV2 with TRBJ2-2; TRBD2 matches 8 bases. The clonotype was recovered from a human patient who received a combined kidney and bone marrow transplant. Some T cells may trace back to the graft donor. The sequencing here drew on CD4+ T cells from blood (PBMCs), taken 24 months after the transplant. Partial CDR3 DNA: TGTGCCAGCAGTAGAGCGGGAGCCACCGGGGAG. Translation: CASSRAGATGE. The whole CDR3 is CASSRAGATGELFF.